These 19 T cell receptor beta chains were sequenced from one sample in a study of blood T cell repertoires in COVID-19. Assay: immunoSEQ multiplex PCR; the TCRdb copy retains only in-frame clones and omits some. The sample holds 490,000 or so clones, less than 90% seen once. The sample taken for sequencing was PBMCs or T cells enriched from blood (not recorded which). Receptors originate from a woman aged 55-70 years who had recovered from COVID-19.

This chain uses TRBV6-2 or TRBV6-3 with TRBJ1-2; D perhaps matches TRBD1 (6 bases). CDR1 is MNHEY and CDR2 is SVGEGT in the germline V gene. The V gene lost 6 bases and the J gene lost 8 bases, with 13 bases spanning the gap. The CDR3 runs 12 residues. The CDR3 coding sequence is TGTGCCAGCAGCGATACAGGGCGCGGCTACACCTTC. This sequence encodes CASSDTGRGYTF.

The chain carries TRBV13 and TRBJ2-5; 8 positions match TRBD1. The CDR3 is 13 residues long. V lost 4 bases, J lost 11 bases, and 9 bases stayed unmatched. CDR1 and CDR2 from the germline V gene are PRHDT and FYEKMQ (reference sequence). CDR3 sequence: CASSSTGDPSQYF. As DNA, the CDR3 is TGTGCCAGCAGCTCGACAGGGGACCCCTCTCAGTACTTC.

The chain couples TRBV9 to TRBJ2-2, with 8 positions matching TRBD2. This CDR3 has 14 residues. Germline values: CDR1 SGDLS, CDR2 YYNGEE. The trim removed 5 bases at V and 0 bases at J, leaving 0 bases unmatched. CDR3 sequence: CASRAGANTGELFF. The CDR3 DNA follows: TGTGCCAGCAGAGCGGGGGCGAACACCGGGGAGCTGTTTTTT.

J is TRBJ2-7 and V is TRBV2; 8 positions match TRBD2. CDR1 and CDR2 (germline): SNHLY, FYNNEI. The CDR3 is made up of 16 amino acids. After removal of 5 bases from V and 0 bases from J, the junction contained 9 bases not matched to a gene. The CDR3 reads CASSFKPGGDSYEQYF. In DNA, the CDR3 is TGTGCCAGCAGTTTCAAACCGGGAGGGGACTCCTACGAGCAGTACTTC.

The chain employs TRBV2 and TRBJ1-5; 7 bases fit TRBD1. The V gene end was trimmed by 0 bases and the J gene end by 5 bases; junction bases not matched to a gene: 1. In germline, CDR1 is SNHLY, CDR2 FYNNEI. This CDR3 comprises 14 residues. CDR3: CASSEAGTDQPQHF. In nucleotides, the CDR3 is TGTGCCAGCAGTGAAGCGGGGACAGATCAGCCCCAGCATTTT.

As concerns this clone: Germline and junction disagree at one end, which may indicate a read error. The gene calls are TRBV5-5 and TRBJ1-5, with TRBD1 matching 12 bases. The germline gives CDR1 SGHKS, CDR2 YYEKEE (reference sequence). The CDR3 consists of 15 residues. CDR3 bases: TGTGCCAGCAGTTTGGGACAGGGGGCCAATCAGCCCCAGCATTTT. Its protein is CASSLGQGANQPQHF.

V and J are TRBV30 and TRBJ1-2, with 8 bases identical to TRBD1. Looked up from germline, CDR1 is GTSNPN and CDR2 is SVGIG (reference sequence). This CDR3 is built from 14 residues. V gave up 3 bases and J gave up 4 bases; unmatched junction bases: 7. The CDR3 reads CAWRQGAIGYGYTF. In DNA, the CDR3 is TGTGCCTGGAGGCAGGGGGCGATTGGCTATGGCTACACCTTC.

This rearrangement joins TRBV7-2 to TRBJ1-1, with 7 bases identical to TRBD1. V lost 5 bases and J lost 10; bases outside the gene matches: 16. In germline, CDR1 is SGHTA, CDR2 FQGNSA. The CDR3 is 15 amino acids. The CDR3 here is CASSQAGTAPTGAFF. The CDR3 bases are TGTGCCAGCAGCCAAGCCGGGACAGCCCCAACGGGAGCTTTCTTT.

The rearrangement joins TRBV7-6 to TRBJ2-3; 8 bases are a match to TRBD2. V lost 1 base, J lost 3 bases, and 9 bases stayed unmatched. CDR3 length: 17 amino acids. CDR1 is SGHVS, CDR2 FNYEAQ, per germline. The CDR3 coding sequence is TGTGCCAGCAGCTTAGATCGGACGGGGGGGACAACAGATACGCAGTATTTT. It is translated as CASSLDRTGGTTDTQYF.

The chain joins TRBV6-5 to TRBJ2-3; the D gene is possibly TRBD1 (5 bases). V lost 6 bases, J lost 0 bases, and 10 bases lay in between. Germline CDR1 and CDR2: MNHEY and SVGAGI. The CDR3 is 14 residues long. The CDR3 nucleotides read TGTGCCAGCAGCCTGACAGAAAGCACAGATACGCAGTATTTT. It encodes CASSLTESTDTQYF.

The chain joins TRBV9 to TRBJ1-1; D ambiguous. Germline CDR1 reads SGDLS; CDR2 reads YYNGEE. The CDR3 runs 17 residues. Between the trimmed V and J ends, which lost 7 bases and 0 bases, there was a span of 22 bases. The CDR3 is CASSPDLGTYMNTEAFF. In DNA form, the CDR3 reads TGTGCCAGCTCCCCTGATCTGGGCACATACATGAACACTGAAGCTTTCTTT.

The J gene is TRBJ1-6, the V gene TRBV2; D is undetermined. Germline V gene sequence: CDR1 SNHLY, CDR2 FYNNEI. V lost 6 bases, J lost 7 bases, and 7 bases lay in between. CDR3 size: 12 residues. In DNA form, the CDR3 reads TGTGCCAGCAGGGGCCCGAATTCACCCCTCCACTTT. This sequence encodes CASRGPNSPLHF.

This clone was detected only once. The chain links TRBV25-1 to TRBJ2-4; 10 bases line up with TRBD1. V shed 2 bases and J 7 bases; nucleotides not matched to a gene: 14. This CDR3 region has 18 residues. Germline-derived CDR1 and CDR2 are MGHDK and SYGVNS. The CDR3 coding sequence is TGTGCCAGCAGTGAAAGCGGTGGGGGACAGGGGCCGGGGAACATTCAGTACTTC. Translating gives CASSESGGGQGPGNIQYF.

The chain is built from TRBV5-1 and TRBJ2-2; D possibly corresponds to TRBD2 (6 bases). V was trimmed by 3 bases and J by 5 bases, leaving 14 bases between them. CDR3 length equals 15 residues. Germline CDR1 SGHRS, CDR2 YFSETQ. The CDR3 coding sequence is TGCGCCAGCAGCTCCCTCGCGGGGAGAACCGGGGAGCTGTTTTTT. It specifies CASSSLAGRTGELFF.

The V and J genes are TRBV9 and TRBJ2-4; 13 nucleotides line up with TRBD2. The germline gives CDR1 SGDLS, CDR2 YYNGEE. After removal of 4 bases from V and 6 bases from J, the junction contained 7 bases not matched to a gene. This CDR3 comprises 16 residues. Here the CDR3 reads CASSPTSGGAGNIQYF. Written as DNA, the CDR3 is TGTGCCAGCAGCCCCACTAGCGGGGGGGCCGGAAACATTCAGTACTTC.

The rearrangement uses TRBV15 and TRBJ1-2, with 7 bases aligning to TRBD1. Germline V lookup: CDR1 LNHNV, CDR2 YYDKDF (reference sequence). The CDR3 is made up of 15 amino acids. V lost 0 bases, J lost 2 bases, and 3 bases stayed unmatched. The CDR3 spells CATSRDAGGNYGYTF. CDR3 DNA: TGTGCCACCAGCAGAGACGCAGGGGGGAACTATGGCTACACCTTC. The full variable domain, its missing parts supplied by reference TRBV15 and TRBJ1-2, is DAMVIQNPRYQVTQFGKPVTLSCSQTLNHNVMYWYQQKSSQAPKLLFHYYDKDFNNEADTPDNFQSRRPNTSFCFLDIRSPGLGDTAMYLCATSRDAGGNYGYTFGSGTRLTVV.

The chain employs TRBV7-9 and TRBJ2-1; D uncertain. V gave up 5 bases and J gave up 0 bases, with 17 bases separating them. This CDR3 has 17 residues. CDR1 and CDR2 (germline): SEHNR, FQNEAQ (reference sequence). In DNA form, the CDR3 reads TGTGCCAGCAGCCCGCGACTTACTACGAGCTCCTACAATGAGCAGTTCTTC. Residues: CASSPRLTTSSYNEQFF.

There are a few counts of this clone. CDR3 in amino acids: CATPTGYKPQHF. In DNA form, the CDR3 reads TGTGCCACCCCGACAGGGTATAAGCCCCAGCATTTT. This chain links TRBV2 with TRBJ1-5, with 7 bases identical to TRBD1. This CDR3 spans 12 amino acids. V gave up 10 bases and J gave up 8 bases; unmatched junction bases: 8. Germline-derived CDR1 and CDR2 are SNHLY and FYNNEI. Filled out from reference TRBV2 and TRBJ1-5, the complete variable domain reads EPEVTQTPSHQVTQMGQEVILRCVPISNHLYFYWYRQILGQKVEFLVSFYNNEISEKSEIFDDQFSVERPDGSNFTLKIRSTKLEDSAMYFCATPTGYKPQHFGDGTRLSIL.

V is TRBV6-1 and J is TRBJ1-5; perhaps TRBD1 as D (5 bases). This CDR3 has 18 residues. V was shortened by 2 bases and J by 1 base, with 18 bases between the two germline ends. Germline V gene sequence: CDR1 MNHNS, CDR2 SASEGT. As DNA, the CDR3 is TGTGCCAGCAGTGAAACGGGGAGGACGGGGGGGAGCAATCAGCCCCAGCATTTT. Translated: CASSETGRTGGSNQPQHF.